This TCR beta chain was recovered during a study of T-cell reconstitution after alpha-beta-depleted transplantation in children. This clonotype appeared many times. TCRbeta library construction was performed incorporating unique molecular identifiers. TCRdb recomputed calls from the PCR reads with MiXCR, one row per CDR3 protein. The data hold a few hundred thousand distinct CDR3 sequences, with approximately 11% observed a single time. The CDR3 runs 15 residues. The germline V gene has CDR1 SGHRS and CDR2 YFSETQ. V was clipped by 2 bases and J by 6 bases, with 16 bases between them. The V gene is TRBV5-1, the J gene TRBJ2-3; D unclear. The sample here was PBMCs from the stem cell graft donor, taken from the stem cell graft. The TCR sequence derives from a human donor who donated a stem cell graft to a child with acute myeloid leukemia. CDR3 sequence: CASSLRTPAPDTQYF. The CDR3 coding sequence is TGCGCCAGCAGCTTAAGGACCCCGGCCCCGGATACGCAGTATTTT.